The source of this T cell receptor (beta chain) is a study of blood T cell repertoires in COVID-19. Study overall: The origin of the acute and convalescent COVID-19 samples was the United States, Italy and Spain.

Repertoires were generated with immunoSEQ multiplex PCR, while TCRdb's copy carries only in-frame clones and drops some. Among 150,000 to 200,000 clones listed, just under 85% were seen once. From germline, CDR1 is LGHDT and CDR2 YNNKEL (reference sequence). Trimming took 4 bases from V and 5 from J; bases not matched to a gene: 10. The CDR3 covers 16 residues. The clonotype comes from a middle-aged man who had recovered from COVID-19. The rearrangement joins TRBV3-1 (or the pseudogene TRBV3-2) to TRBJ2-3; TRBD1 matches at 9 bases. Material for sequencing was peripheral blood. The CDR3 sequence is CASSLGQGASLDTQYF. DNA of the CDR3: TGTGCCAGCAGCCTGGGACAGGGAGCATCCTTAGATACGCAGTATTTT.